This TCR beta chain derives from a study of blood T cell repertoires in COVID-19. Overall study: The study drew acute and convalescent COVID-19 samples from the United States, Italy and Spain. From T cells, B-cell-depleted T cells, or PBMCs came the material, which was cDNA or gDNA.

Germline assignment: CDR1 PRHDT and CDR2 FYEKMQ (reference sequence). V trimming: 7 bases; J trimming: 2 bases; junction bases outside the gene matches: 15. CDR3 length: 18 residues. In the study's own analysis: Nucleated cell counts were estimated from reference gene primer amplification. TCRdb's copy holds only in-frame clones and misses some; the assay was immunoSEQ multiplex PCR. V and J calls and clone size follow that table, whereas D and trimming were derived from the DNA. The repertoire has about 240,000 clones, around 87% of them found once; the top ten carry approximately 7.9%. The sample taken for sequencing was peripheral blood. This chain links TRBV13 with TRBJ2-3; 10 nucleotides match TRBD2. The clonotype was recovered from a man aged 55 to 70 who had recovered from COVID-19. The CDR3 nucleotides read TGTGCCAGCACTCAGGGGCGGCTAGCGGGGGCCTTCACAGATACGCAGTATTTT. Translation: CASTQGRLAGAFTDTQYF.